This T cell receptor beta chain was obtained from a study of Tregs in tolerant kidney transplant recipients (dated 2019 in TCRdb). As for the study more broadly: The transplants used related donors with nonmyeloablative bone marrow transplantation, and mixed chimerism in the human trials was transient. TCRbeta sequencing was used in the study to identify donor-specific regulatory T cells before combined kidney and bone marrow transplantation, and the identified cells were then tracked after transplant. Broader findings and caveats from the paper: Biological reproducibility was not directly assessed, although technical replication error appeared to be minimal. Expanding Tregs with activated donor B cells appeared to identify the most biologically relevant and donor-specific TCRbeta repertoire. PCR primers changed over time for some patients, so nucleotide-level comparison across those patients' samples was not possible. Donor-specific Treg expansion was found to exceed global Treg expansion in tolerant patients, suggesting antigen-driven rather than nonspecific expansion. Because only a small number of patients were included, the study had limitations, and the results will need to be validated in larger populations as well as under other immunosuppression protocols.

For TCRbeta CDR3 sequencing, genomic DNA was extracted from sorted cells using the QIAGEN DNeasy Blood and Tissue Kit. High-throughput TCRbeta CDR3 sequencing, including PCR amplification with bias correction and internal controls, was performed commercially through immunoSEQ. Concerning the study's data processing: Unique productive TCRbeta sequences were defined by CDR3 nucleotide sequence where primers matched, otherwise by CDR3 amino acid sequence with Vbeta and Jbeta genes. Sorting error was corrected by removing sequences shared between sorted populations at a frequency ratio of 2:1 or less, and the remaining shared sequences were assigned to the higher population. Sequences were defined as donor-reactive when expanded at least 5-fold in CFSE-low cells versus unstimulated cells and present at a frequency of at least 0.01% in CFSE-low cells. Jensen-Shannon divergence calculated on the top 100 TCRbeta sequences ranked by frequency was used to measure repertoire divergence. For samples with multiple sequencing runs, sorting error was corrected separately for each run before the runs were pooled. TCRdb's version of the immuneACCESS table is confined to in-frame rearrangements and falls short of the full clone set. An unresolved V gene accounts for under half of the shortfall where checked; the remainder is of unknown origin. From that table come the V and J calls and clone size; the DNA was used to work out D and trimming. The sample includes about 69,000 clones, with roughly 91% observed a single time. The top ten hold more than 0.35% of the sample.

The time point label of this sample denotes: blood sample drawn before combined kidney and bone marrow transplant. Thawed PBMCs were FACS-sorted into unstimulated Tregs (CD4+CD25+CD127-), CD4+ non-Tregs (CD4+CD25-), CD4 cells and CD8 cells. The patients were a handful of recipients of combined kidney and bone marrow transplants from the ITN036ST trial, and samples were available only for these trial subjects. Healthy control blood was separated into PBMCs by Ficoll density gradient and cryopreserved, and patient PBMCs were collected both before and after transplant. Of note for this clone: Its antigen specificity is not known. One base away there is no much larger clone; base qualities are not given.

The V end gives up 4 bases and the J end 1 base, leaving 6 bases in the junction not matched to a gene. From its cysteine to its phenylalanine, the CDR3 spans 17 amino acids. Only CDR3 DNA remains: 51 bases, in frame from the first base. CDR1 SGHRS and CDR2 YFSETQ were looked up in the germline V gene. This clonotype was sampled from a human donor who received a combined kidney and bone marrow transplant. The V and J segments used are TRBV5-1 and TRBJ2-1; TRBD2 fits 12 bases in the junction. The specimen comprised CD4+ T cells from blood, sampled before the transplant. CDR3 loop: CASSPRTSGNSYNEQFF. The nucleotides read TGCGCCAGCAGCCCTCGGACTAGCGGGAATTCCTACAATGAGCAGTTCTTC.